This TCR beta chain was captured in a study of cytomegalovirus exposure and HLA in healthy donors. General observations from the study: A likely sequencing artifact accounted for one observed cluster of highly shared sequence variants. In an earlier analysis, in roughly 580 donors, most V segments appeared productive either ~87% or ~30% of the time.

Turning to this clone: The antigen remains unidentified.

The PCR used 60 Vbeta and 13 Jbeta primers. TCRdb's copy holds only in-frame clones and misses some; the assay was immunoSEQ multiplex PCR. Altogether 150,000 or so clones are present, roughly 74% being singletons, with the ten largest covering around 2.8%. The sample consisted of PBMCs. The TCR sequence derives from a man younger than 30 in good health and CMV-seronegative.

CDR3 loop: CASSPNYRAGNTIYF. CDR3 DNA sequence: TGTGCCAGTAGTCCAAACTACAGGGCCGGAAACACCATATATTTT. The chain combines TRBV19 with TRBJ1-3, with D possibly being TRBD1 (6 bases). The germline gives CDR1 LNHDA, CDR2 SQIVND (reference sequence). This CDR3 is 15 amino acids long. V dropped 5 bases and J dropped 4 bases, with 15 bases sitting between them.